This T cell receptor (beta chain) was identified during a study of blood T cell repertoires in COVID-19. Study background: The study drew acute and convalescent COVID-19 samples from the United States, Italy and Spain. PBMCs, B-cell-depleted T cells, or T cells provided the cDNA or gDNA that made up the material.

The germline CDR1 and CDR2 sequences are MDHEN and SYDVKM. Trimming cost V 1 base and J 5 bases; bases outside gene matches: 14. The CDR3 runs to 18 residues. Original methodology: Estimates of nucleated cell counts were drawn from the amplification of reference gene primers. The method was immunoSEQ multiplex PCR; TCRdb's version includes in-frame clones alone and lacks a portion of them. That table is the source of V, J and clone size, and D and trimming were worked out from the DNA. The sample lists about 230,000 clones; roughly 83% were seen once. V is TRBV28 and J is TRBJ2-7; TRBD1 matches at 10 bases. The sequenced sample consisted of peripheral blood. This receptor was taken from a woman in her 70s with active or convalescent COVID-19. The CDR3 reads CASSLFGPSGTGDHEQYF. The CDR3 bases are TGTGCCAGCAGTTTATTTGGGCCCTCCGGGACAGGGGATCACGAGCAGTACTTC.